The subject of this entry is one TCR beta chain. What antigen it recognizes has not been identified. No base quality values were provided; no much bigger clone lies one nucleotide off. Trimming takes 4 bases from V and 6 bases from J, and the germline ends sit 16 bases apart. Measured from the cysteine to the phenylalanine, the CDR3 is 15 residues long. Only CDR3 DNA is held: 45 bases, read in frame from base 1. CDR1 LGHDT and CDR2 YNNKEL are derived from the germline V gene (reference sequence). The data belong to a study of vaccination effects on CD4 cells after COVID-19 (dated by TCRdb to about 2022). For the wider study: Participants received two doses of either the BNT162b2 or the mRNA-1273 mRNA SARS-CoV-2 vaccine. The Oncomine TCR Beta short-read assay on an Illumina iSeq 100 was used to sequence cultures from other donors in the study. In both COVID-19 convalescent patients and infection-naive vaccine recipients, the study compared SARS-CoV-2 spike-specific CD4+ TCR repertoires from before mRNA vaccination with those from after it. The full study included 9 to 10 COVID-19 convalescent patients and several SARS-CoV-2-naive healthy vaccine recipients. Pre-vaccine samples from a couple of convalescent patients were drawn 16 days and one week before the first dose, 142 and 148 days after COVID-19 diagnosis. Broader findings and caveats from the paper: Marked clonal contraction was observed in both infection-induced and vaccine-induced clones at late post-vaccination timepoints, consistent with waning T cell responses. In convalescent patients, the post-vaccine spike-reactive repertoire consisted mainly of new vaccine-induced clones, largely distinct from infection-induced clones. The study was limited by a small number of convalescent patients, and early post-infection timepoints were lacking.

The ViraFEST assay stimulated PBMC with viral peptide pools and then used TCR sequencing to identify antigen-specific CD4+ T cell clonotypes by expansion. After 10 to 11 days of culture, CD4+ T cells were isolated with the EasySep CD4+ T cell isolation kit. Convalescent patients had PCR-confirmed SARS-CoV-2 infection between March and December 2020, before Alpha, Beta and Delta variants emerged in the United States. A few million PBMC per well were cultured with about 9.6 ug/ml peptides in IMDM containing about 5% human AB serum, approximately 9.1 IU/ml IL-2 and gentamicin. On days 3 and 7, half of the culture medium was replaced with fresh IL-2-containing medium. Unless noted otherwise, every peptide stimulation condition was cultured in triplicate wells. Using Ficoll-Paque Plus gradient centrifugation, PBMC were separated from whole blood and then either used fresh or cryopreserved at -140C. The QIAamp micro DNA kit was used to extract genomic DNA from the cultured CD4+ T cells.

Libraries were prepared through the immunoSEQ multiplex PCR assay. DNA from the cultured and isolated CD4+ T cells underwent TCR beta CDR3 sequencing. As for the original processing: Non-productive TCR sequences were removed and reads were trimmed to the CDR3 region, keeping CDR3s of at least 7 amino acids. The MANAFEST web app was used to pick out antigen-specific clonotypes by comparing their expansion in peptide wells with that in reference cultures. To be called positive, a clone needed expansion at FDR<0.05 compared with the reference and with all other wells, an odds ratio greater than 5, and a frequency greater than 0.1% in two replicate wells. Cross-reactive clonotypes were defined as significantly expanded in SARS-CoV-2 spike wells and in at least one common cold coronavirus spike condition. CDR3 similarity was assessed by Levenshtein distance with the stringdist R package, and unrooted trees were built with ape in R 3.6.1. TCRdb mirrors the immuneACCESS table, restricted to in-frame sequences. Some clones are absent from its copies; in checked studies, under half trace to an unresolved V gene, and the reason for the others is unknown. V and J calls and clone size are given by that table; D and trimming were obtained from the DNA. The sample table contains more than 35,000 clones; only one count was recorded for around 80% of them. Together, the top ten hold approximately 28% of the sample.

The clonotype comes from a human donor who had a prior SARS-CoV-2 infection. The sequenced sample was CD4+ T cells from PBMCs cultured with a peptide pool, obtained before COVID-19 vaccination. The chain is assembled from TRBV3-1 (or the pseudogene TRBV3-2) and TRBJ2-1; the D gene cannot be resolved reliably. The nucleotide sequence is TGTGCCAGCAGCCCCCTCGGGCCGCGGTCCAATGAGCAGTTCTTC. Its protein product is CASSPLGPRSNEQFF.